Below, 16 T cell receptor beta chains from the same sample are listed, as sequenced in a study of a mutant IDH1 vaccine in newly diagnosed glioma. This table comes from immunoSEQ multiplex PCR, and its TCRdb copy is limited to in-frame clones, with some not included. The data hold 43,000 or so clones, with roughly 83% observed a single time. Time point noted: week 23, last vaccination. Topical imiquimod accompanied each vaccine dose, which consisted of 300 ug of mutant IDH1 20-mer peptide. Antigens of these TCRs are unknown. Sequenced material: PBMCs, taken from a glioma patient whose treatment included an IDH1 peptide vaccine. The source is a woman aged 18-35 years with glioma. Some clones in this sample may be carry-over from other donors' samples.

This clone was seen only once. The rearrangement uses TRBV19 and TRBJ2-7; D remains unclear. Trimming took off 3 bases at V and 2 bases at J, with 11 bases between the two ends. CDR1 is LNHDA, CDR2 SQIVND, per germline (reference sequence). This CDR3 has 14 amino acids. The CDR3 sequence is CASSMPRPPYEQYF. The CDR3 DNA sequence: TGTGCCAGTAGTATGCCTAGACCCCCCTACGAGCAGTACTTC. Full variable domain (missing parts from reference TRBV19 and TRBJ2-7): DGGITQSPKYLFRKEGQNVTLSCEQNLNHDAMYWYRQDPGQGLRLIYYSQIVNDFQKGDIAEGYSVSREKKESFPLTVTSAQKNPTAFYLCASSMPRPPYEQYFGPGTRLTVT.

The gene calls are TRBV2 and TRBJ2-7; 8 bases are shared with TRBD2. From germline, CDR1 is SNHLY and CDR2 FYNNEI. CDR3 length equals 15 residues. V lost 2 bases, J lost 3 bases, and 6 bases stayed unmatched. CDR3 nucleotide sequence: TGTGCCAGCAGTGAATTTAGCGGGGACCTCTACGAGCAGTACTTC. As protein: CASSEFSGDLYEQYF.

This clone was observed a single time. V and J are TRBV14 and TRBJ2-2, with D unclear. This CDR3 has 15 amino acids. CDR1 and CDR2 from the germline V gene are SGHDN and FVKESK. V was clipped by 1 base and J by 3 bases, with 9 bases between them. The CDR3 DNA sequence: TGTGCCAGCAGCCAAGTCAGGACGGACACCGGGGAGCTGTTTTTT. As protein: CASSQVRTDTGELFF.

The V and J genes are TRBV10-3 and TRBJ1-2, with 8 nucleotides matching TRBD1. CDR1 and CDR2 (germline): ENHRY, SYGVKD. Trimming took 5 bases from V and 6 from J; bases not matched to a gene: 5. This CDR3 is 13 amino acids long. CDR3 amino acids: CAISQGAGHGYTF. In nucleotides, the CDR3 is TGTGCCATCAGTCAGGGGGCAGGGCATGGCTACACCTTC.

The rearrangement joins TRBV6-1 to TRBJ1-6; unclear D gene. CDR1 is MNHNS and CDR2 is SASEGT in the germline V gene. Trimming took 0 bases from V and 11 from J, leaving 5 bases between them. This CDR3 contains 12 residues. CDR3 sequence reads: CASSEAKTPLHF. CDR3 sequence (DNA): TGTGCCAGCAGTGAAGCAAAGACACCCCTCCACTTT.

CDR3 sequence: CASSPPGTTQETQYF. CDR3 nucleotide sequence: TGTGCCAGCAGTCCGCCCGGGACGACACAAGAGACCCAGTACTTC. V usage is TRBV25-1 and J usage is TRBJ2-5; D tentatively fits TRBD1 or TRBD2 (5 bases each). The germline gives CDR1 MGHDK, CDR2 SYGVNS. CDR3 length: 15 amino acids. V was trimmed by 5 bases and J by 2 bases, leaving 15 bases between them.

The gene calls are TRBV19 and TRBJ2-7, with D perhaps matching TRBD1 (6 bases). V shed 6 bases and J shed 4 bases, with 10 bases lying between them. Germline CDR1 LNHDA, CDR2 SQIVND (reference sequence). This CDR3 comprises 12 residues. In nucleotides, the CDR3 is TGTGCCAGTAGCTATGGACAGTACGAGCAGTACTTC. Protein: CASSYGQYEQYF.

This rearrangement joins TRBV21-1 to TRBJ2-7; TRBD2, the table's D call, lacks a check against the DNA. TRBV21-1 is listed as a pseudogene. The CDR3 covers 14 residues. CDR3: CASSNSGSSYEQYF. The CDR3 DNA is TGTGCCAGCAGCAACAGCGGGAGCTCCTACGAGCAGTACTTC.

The chain joins TRBV7-9 to TRBJ1-1; 7 nucleotides agree with TRBD1. V shed 5 bases, J shed 7 bases, and the junction held 13 bases outside the gene matches. This CDR3 has 15 amino acids. The germline CDR1 and CDR2 sequences are SEHNR and FQNEAQ (reference sequence). The CDR3 DNA is TGTGCCAGCAGCCCTGCCGGGACAGCGTTAGGTGAAGCTTTCTTT. Protein: CASSPAGTALGEAFF.

The gene calls are TRBV15 and TRBJ1-1, with D unclear. There are 15 residues in the CDR3. The germline V gene has CDR1 LNHNV and CDR2 YYDKDF (reference sequence). V was shortened by 0 bases and J by 7 bases, with 15 bases between the two germline ends. CDR3 in amino acids: CATSREMGRRSEAFF. The CDR3 region has the DNA TGTGCCACCAGCAGAGAAATGGGCCGCAGAAGTGAAGCTTTCTTT.

The genes are TRBV6-6 and TRBJ1-5, with D unclear. Germline V lookup: CDR1 MNHNY, CDR2 SVGAGI (reference sequence). The CDR3 runs to 14 residues. Trimming took 6 bases from V and 4 from J, leaving 13 bases between them. CDR3 sequence reads: CASSPGVTNQPQHF. The CDR3 nucleotides read TGTGCCAGCAGCCCCGGTGTGACAAATCAGCCCCAGCATTTT.

This rearrangement joins TRBV4-1 to TRBJ2-1; D is tentatively TRBD1 or TRBD2 (7 bases each). There are 15 residues in the CDR3. The ends were cut back, 6 bases at V and 5 bases at J, with 17 bases in the middle. CDR1 and CDR2 from the germline V gene are MGHRA and YSYEKL. CDR3 sequence reads: CASRPGGGFHNEQFF. The CDR3 DNA reads TGCGCCAGCAGACCAGGGGGGGGGTTCCACAATGAGCAGTTCTTC.

The rearrangement uses TRBV19 and TRBJ1-2, with a possible D match to TRBD1 (5 bases). The CDR3 contains 13 residues. The germline V gene encodes CDR1 LNHDA and CDR2 SQIVND (reference sequence). V lost 6 bases and J 1 base, leaving 9 bases between the germline ends. The CDR3 DNA reads TGTGCCAGTAGCCCCGACAGTAACTATGGCTACACCTTC. It yields the protein CASSPDSNYGYTF.

The V gene is TRBV7-8, the J gene TRBJ2-7; TRBD1 is a possible D gene (6 bases). Trimming stripped 1 base from V and 3 bases from J, with 16 bases between. Germline V gene data show CDR1 as SGHVS and CDR2 as FQNEAQ. This CDR3 contains 16 residues. CDR3 sequence: CASSLVGWGPHYEQYF. DNA of the CDR3: TGTGCCAGCAGCTTAGTTGGTTGGGGGCCTCACTACGAGCAGTACTTC. Based on the CDR3 plus reference TRBV7-8 and TRBJ2-7, the full variable domain is GAGVSQSPRYKVAKRGQDVALRCDPISGHVSLFWYQQALGQGPEFLTYFQNEAQLDKSGLPSDRFFAERPEGSVSTLKIQRTQQEDSAVYLCASSLVGWGPHYEQYFGPGTRLTVT.

The rearrangement joins TRBV18 to TRBJ1-5; D gene uncertain. The CDR3 covers 13 residues. Germline CDR1 KGHSH, CDR2 LQKENI. Trimming left V 5 bases short and J 0 bases short, with 5 bases between. CDR3 in amino acids: CASSGTSNQPQHF. For the CDR3, the DNA is TGTGCCAGCTCAGGCACTAGCAATCAGCCCCAGCATTTT.

The chain has TRBV29-1 and TRBJ1-1; no reliable D call. Per germline, CDR1 SQVTM and CDR2 ANQGSEA. V gave up 4 bases and J gave up 4 bases, with 4 bases separating them. This CDR3 comprises 10 residues. The CDR3 DNA reads TGCAGCGTTGGAGCCACTGAAGCTTTCTTT. Its translation is CSVGATEAFF.